The rows below give T cell receptor beta chains drawn from one sample of a study of high-grade serous ovarian cancer treatment subgroups. Clones were read by immunoSEQ multiplex PCR, and TCRdb kept only the in-frame ones, dropping some. The sample includes 250 to 350 clones, approximately 80% of them seen just once. The sample comprised tumor tissue. The receptors were sampled from a human donor with high-grade serous ovarian cancer. The CDR3 runs from the conserved cysteine through the conserved F or W. A D gene is named only where the DNA matches it firmly.

cdr3_nt: TGTGCCAGCAGTTTCTCCGGGCCAGGGGGGAGAGAGACCCAGTACTTC
cdr3_aa: CASSFSGPGGRETQYF
d_call: -
cdr3_length: 16
v_call: TRBV28
j_call: TRBJ2-5

cdr3_nt: TGTGCCAGCAGTTTATTCCAGTACCCTAGCAATCAGCCCCAGCATTTT
cdr3_aa: CASSLFQYPSNQPQHF
d_call: -
cdr3_length: 16
v_call: TRBV28
j_call: TRBJ1-5

cdr3_nt: TGTGCCAGCAGCCCCCGGGCGGGGGATACGCAGTATTTT
cdr3_aa: CASSPRAGDTQYF
d_call: -
cdr3_length: 13
v_call: TRBV9
j_call: TRBJ2-3

cdr3_nt: TGTGCCAGCAGTGAATGGGCAACATACGAGCAGTACTTC
cdr3_aa: CASSEWATYEQYF
d_call: -
cdr3_length: 13
v_call: TRBV6-1
j_call: TRBJ2-7

cdr3_nt: TGTGCCAGCAGTGGGCGAGCGGGAATCCTACACGAGCAGTACTTC
cdr3_aa: CASSGRAGILHEQYF
d_call: TRBD2
cdr3_length: 15
v_call: TRBV2
j_call: TRBJ2-7

cdr3_nt: TGTGCCACATCCCGGGACATGGGAGGGGAGCTGTTTTTT
cdr3_aa: CATSRDMGGELFF
d_call: -
cdr3_length: 13
v_call: TRBV7-3
j_call: TRBJ2-2

cdr3_nt: TGCGCCAGTCGCCTAGCGGGAGGGGACGGAGATACGCAGTATTTT
cdr3_aa: CASRLAGGDGDTQYF
d_call: TRBD2
cdr3_length: 15
v_call: TRBV10-2
j_call: TRBJ2-3

cdr3_nt: TGTGCCAGTAGTATCAATGGAAACACCGGGGAGCTGTTTTTT
cdr3_aa: CASSINGNTGELFF
d_call: -
cdr3_length: 14
v_call: TRBV19
j_call: TRBJ2-2

cdr3_nt: TGTGCCAGCAGCCCCGCCGGGGGTAGATTCGAGCAGTACTTC
cdr3_aa: CASSPAGGRFEQYF
d_call: -
cdr3_length: 14
v_call: TRBV5-4
j_call: TRBJ2-7

cdr3_nt: TGTGCCAGCAGAGGGCAGGGGGGCCTTTACGAGCAGTACTTC
cdr3_aa: CASRGQGGLYEQYF
d_call: -
cdr3_length: 14
v_call: TRBV11-2
j_call: TRBJ2-7

cdr3_nt: TGTGCCAGCAGCCTTCAGACAGGGACCACTGAAGCTTTCTTT
cdr3_aa: CASSLQTGTTEAFF
d_call: TRBD1
cdr3_length: 14
v_call: TRBV7-8
j_call: TRBJ1-1

cdr3_nt: TGTGCCAGCAGTTCGGGGTCTTATAATGAAAAACTGTTTTTT
cdr3_aa: CASSSGSYNEKLFF
d_call: -
cdr3_length: 14
v_call: TRBV6-6
j_call: TRBJ1-4

cdr3_nt: TGTGCCAGCAGCGTAGTAAGTAGTTCCTACGAGCAGTACTTC
cdr3_aa: CASSVVSSSYEQYF
d_call: -
cdr3_length: 14
v_call: TRBV9
j_call: TRBJ2-7

cdr3_nt: TGTGCCAGCAGTCCCGTGGGGACAGGGAATTACGAGCAGTACTTC
cdr3_aa: CASSPVGTGNYEQYF
d_call: TRBD1
cdr3_length: 15
v_call: TRBV28
j_call: TRBJ2-7

cdr3_nt: TGTGCCAGCAGCGTAGCCCAGGGTGTTGGTTCACCCCTCCACTTT
cdr3_aa: CASSVAQGVGSPLHF
d_call: -
cdr3_length: 15
v_call: TRBV9
j_call: TRBJ1-6